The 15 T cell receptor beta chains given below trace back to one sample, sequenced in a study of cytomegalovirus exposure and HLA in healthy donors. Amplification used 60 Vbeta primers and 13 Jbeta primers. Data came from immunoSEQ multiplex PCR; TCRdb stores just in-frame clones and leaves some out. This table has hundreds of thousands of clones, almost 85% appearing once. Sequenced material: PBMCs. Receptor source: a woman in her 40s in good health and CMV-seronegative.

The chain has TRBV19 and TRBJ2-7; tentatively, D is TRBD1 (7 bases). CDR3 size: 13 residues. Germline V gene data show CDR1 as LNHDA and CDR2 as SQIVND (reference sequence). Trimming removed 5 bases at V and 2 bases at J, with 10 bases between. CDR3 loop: CASSGGGTYEQYF. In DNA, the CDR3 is TGTGCCAGTAGTGGAGGGGGCACCTACGAGCAGTACTTC.

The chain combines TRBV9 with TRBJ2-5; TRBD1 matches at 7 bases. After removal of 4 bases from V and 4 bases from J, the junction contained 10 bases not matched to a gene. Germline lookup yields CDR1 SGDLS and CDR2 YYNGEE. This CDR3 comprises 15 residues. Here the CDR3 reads CASSPRQGEGETQYF. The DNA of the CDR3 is TGTGCCAGCAGCCCCCGACAGGGTGAGGGAGAGACCCAGTACTTC.

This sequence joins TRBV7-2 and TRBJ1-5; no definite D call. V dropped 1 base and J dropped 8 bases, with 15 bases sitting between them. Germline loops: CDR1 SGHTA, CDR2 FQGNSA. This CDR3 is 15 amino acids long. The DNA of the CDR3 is TGTGCCAGCAGCTTAGACGAGTTCCCTATCAAGCCCCAGCATTTT. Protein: CASSLDEFPIKPQHF. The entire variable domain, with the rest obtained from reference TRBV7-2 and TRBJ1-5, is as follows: GAGVSQSPSNKVTEKGKDVELRCDPISGHTALYWYRQSLGQGLEFLIYFQGNSAPDKSGLPSDRFSAERTGGSVSTLTIQRTQQEDSAVYLCASSLDEFPIKPQHFGDGTRLSIL.

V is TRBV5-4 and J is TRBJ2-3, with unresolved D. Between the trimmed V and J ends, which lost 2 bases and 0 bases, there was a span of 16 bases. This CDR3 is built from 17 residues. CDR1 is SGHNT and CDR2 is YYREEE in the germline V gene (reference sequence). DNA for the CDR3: TGTGCCAGCAGCTTCATACCACGGAGAACTAGCACAGATACGCAGTATTTT. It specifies CASSFIPRRTSTDTQYF.

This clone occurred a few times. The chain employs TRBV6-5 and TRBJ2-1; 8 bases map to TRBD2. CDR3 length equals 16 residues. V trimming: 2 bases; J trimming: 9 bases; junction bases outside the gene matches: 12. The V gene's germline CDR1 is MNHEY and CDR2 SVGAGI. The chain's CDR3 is CASSYRGGNPSIEQFF. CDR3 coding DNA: TGTGCCAGCAGTTACCGGGGGGGCAACCCTTCAATTGAGCAGTTCTTC.

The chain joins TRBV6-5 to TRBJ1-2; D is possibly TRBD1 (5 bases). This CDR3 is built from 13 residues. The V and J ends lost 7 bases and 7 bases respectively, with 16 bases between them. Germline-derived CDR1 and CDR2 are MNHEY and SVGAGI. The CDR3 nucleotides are TGTGCCAGCACCTTAGGGACTGTCGGTGGCTACACCTTC. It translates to CASTLGTVGGYTF.

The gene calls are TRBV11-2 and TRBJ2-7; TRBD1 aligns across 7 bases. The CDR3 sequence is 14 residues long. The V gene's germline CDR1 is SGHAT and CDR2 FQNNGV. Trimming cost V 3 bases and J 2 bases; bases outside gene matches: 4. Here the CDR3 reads CASSFGTETYEQYF. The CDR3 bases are TGTGCCAGCAGCTTTGGGACAGAGACCTACGAGCAGTACTTC. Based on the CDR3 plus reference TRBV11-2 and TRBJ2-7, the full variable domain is EAGVAQSPRYKIIEKRQSVAFWCNPISGHATLYWYQQILGQGPKLLIQFQNNGVVDDSQLPKDRFSAERLKGVDSTLKIQPAKLEDSAVYLCASSFGTETYEQYFGPGTRLTVT.

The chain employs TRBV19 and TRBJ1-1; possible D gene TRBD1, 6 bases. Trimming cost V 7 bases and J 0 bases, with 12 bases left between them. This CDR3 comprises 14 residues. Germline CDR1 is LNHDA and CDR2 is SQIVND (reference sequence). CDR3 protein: CASTWGPLNTEAFF. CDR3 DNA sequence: TGTGCCAGTACCTGGGGGCCGTTGAACACTGAAGCTTTCTTT.

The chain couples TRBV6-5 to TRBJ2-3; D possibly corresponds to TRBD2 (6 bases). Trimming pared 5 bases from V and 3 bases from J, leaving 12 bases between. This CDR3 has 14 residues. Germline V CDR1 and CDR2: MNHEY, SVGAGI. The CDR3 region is CASSLGLITDTQYF. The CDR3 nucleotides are TGTGCCAGCAGTCTTGGACTAATAACAGATACGCAGTATTTT.

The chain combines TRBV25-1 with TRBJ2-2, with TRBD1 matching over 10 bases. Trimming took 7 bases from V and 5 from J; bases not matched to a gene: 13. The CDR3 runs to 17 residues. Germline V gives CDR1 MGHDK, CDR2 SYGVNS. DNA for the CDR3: TGTGCCAGCACTCCGGGACAGGGGAGTAGGTATACCGGGGAGCTGTTTTTT. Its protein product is CASTPGQGSRYTGELFF.

The CDR3 DNA reads as TGTGCCAGCAGCGCTCTCGGGGGTACCCAGGGGACCCAGTACTTC. Its translation is CASSALGGTQGTQYF. The chain recombines TRBV9 with TRBJ2-5; maybe TRBD2 (6 bases). This CDR3 contains 15 residues. V gave up 3 bases and J gave up 7 bases, with 19 bases separating them. Germline V CDR1 and CDR2: SGDLS, YYNGEE.

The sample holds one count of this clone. CDR3 in DNA: TGTGCCAGCAGCTTAGATAGATTGGGACAGGGTTCCTACAATGAGCAGTTCTTC. Its protein is CASSLDRLGQGSYNEQFF. V gene TRBV11-3 combines with J gene TRBJ2-1, with TRBD1 identical over 9 bases. Germline-derived CDR1 and CDR2 are SGHNT and YENEEA. CDR3 length: 18 residues. J gave up 1 base and V 0 bases, and 7 bases lay outside the gene matches.

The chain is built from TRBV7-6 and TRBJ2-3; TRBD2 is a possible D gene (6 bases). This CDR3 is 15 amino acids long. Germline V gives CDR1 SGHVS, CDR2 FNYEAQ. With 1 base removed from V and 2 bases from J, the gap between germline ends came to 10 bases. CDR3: CASSLEGGFTDTQYF. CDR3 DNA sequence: TGTGCCAGCAGCTTAGAGGGAGGTTTCACAGATACGCAGTATTTT.

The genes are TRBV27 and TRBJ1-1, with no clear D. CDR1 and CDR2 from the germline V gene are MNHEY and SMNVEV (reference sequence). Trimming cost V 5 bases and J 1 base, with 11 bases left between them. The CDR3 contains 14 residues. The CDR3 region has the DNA TGTGCCAGCAGTCCTCCCAACTCGAACACTGAAGCTTTCTTT. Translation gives CASSPPNSNTEAFF.

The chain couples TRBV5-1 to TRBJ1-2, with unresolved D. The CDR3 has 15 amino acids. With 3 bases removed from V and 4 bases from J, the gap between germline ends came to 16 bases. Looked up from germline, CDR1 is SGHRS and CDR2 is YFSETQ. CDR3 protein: CASSWEEPPTYGYTF. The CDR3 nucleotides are TGCGCCAGCAGCTGGGAGGAACCCCCTACCTATGGCTACACCTTC.